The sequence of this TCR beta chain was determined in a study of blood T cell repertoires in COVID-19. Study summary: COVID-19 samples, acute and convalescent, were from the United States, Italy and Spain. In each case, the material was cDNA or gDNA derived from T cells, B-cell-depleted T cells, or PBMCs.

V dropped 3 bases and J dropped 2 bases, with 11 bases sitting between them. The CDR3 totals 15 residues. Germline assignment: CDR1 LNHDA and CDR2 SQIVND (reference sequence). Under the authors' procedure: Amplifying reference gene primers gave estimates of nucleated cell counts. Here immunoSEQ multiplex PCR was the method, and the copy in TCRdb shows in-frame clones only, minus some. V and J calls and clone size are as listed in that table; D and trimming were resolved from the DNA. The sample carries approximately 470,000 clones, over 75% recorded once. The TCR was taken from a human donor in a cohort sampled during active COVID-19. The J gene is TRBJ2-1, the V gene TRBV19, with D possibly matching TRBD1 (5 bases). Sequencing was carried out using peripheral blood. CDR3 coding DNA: TGTGCCAGTAGTATGGGTAGGGGCGCCTACAATGAGCAGTTCTTC. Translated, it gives CASSMGRGAYNEQFF.